A selection of T cell receptor beta chains follows, all from one sample in a study of blood T cell repertoires in COVID-19. Sequencing used immunoSEQ multiplex PCR; TCRdb keeps in-frame clones, though not all of them. Here the sample spans about 190,000 clones, 70% to 90% being singletons. The sample comprised peripheral blood. Receptors were obtained from a woman in her twenties or thirties with active or convalescent COVID-19. Both conserved end residues are part of each CDR3. A D gene is named only where the DNA matches it firmly. Clone size is stated in some rows and not others, as once, few, many or a class when expanded.

V gene	D gene	J gene	clone size	CDR3 DNA	CDR3 protein
TRBV11-2	.	TRBJ1-1	.	TGTGCCAGCAGCTTAGACCCAACAGGGACTGAAGCTTTCTTT	CASSLDPTGTEAFF
TRBV11-3	.	TRBJ1-1	.	TGTGCCAGCAGCTTAGAGAGTACCGCTCCTGAAGCTTTCTTT	CASSLESTAPEAFF
TRBV10-1	TRBD1	TRBJ2-3	.	TGCGCCAGCAGTCTACAGGGGAAGGGAGATACGCAGTATTTT	CASSLQGKGDTQYF
TRBV9	.	TRBJ1-2	.	TGTGCCAGCGATCACAACGAAGCGTTTAACTATGGCTACACCTTC	CASDHNEAFNYGYTF
TRBV11-3	TRBD1	TRBJ2-3	.	TGTGCCAGCAGCCCAGAACCGGGACAGGGACCAGATACGCAGTATTTT	CASSPEPGQGPDTQYF
TRBV14	TRBD1	TRBJ2-3	.	TGTGCCAGCAGCCACCGGGACAGGGGTACAGATACGCAGTATTTT	CASSHRDRGTDTQYF
TRBV19	.	TRBJ2-2	.	TGTGCCAGTAGTACACAGGGAACCGGGGAGCTGTTTTTT	CASSTQGTGELFF
TRBV20-1	.	TRBJ2-7	once	TGCAGTGCTAGCCTCGCGCACGAGCAGTACTTC	CSASLAHEQYF
TRBV19	TRBD1	TRBJ2-5	.	TGTGCCAGTAGTAACCGGGACAGGGCAAAAGCGGAGACCCAGTACTTC	CASSNRDRAKAETQYF
TRBV2	.	TRBJ1-6	once	TGTGCCAGCAGTGAACGGGCCCTCAGGGCCTATAATTCACCCCTCCACTTT	CASSERALRAYNSPLHF
TRBV6-6	TRBD1	TRBJ1-6	.	TGTGCCAGCAGTTATGGGACAGCCAATTCACCCCTCCACTTT	CASSYGTANSPLHF
TRBV11-1	.	TRBJ1-1	.	TGTGCCAGCAGCCGGAGGGCGGGGGTGAACACTGAAGCTTTCTTT	CASSRRAGVNTEAFF
TRBV18	.	TRBJ1-6	.	TGTGCCAGCTCAAGGACAGATGCCAATTCACCCCTCCACTTT	CASSRTDANSPLHF
TRBV7-2	TRBD1	TRBJ2-7	.	TGTGCCAGCAGCCCCACCAGTGACAGGGGCGAGCAGTACTTC	CASSPTSDRGEQYF
TRBV11-2	TRBD2	TRBJ2-2	few	TGTGCCAGCAGGGAGGGCCCGGGGGGCGGGGAGCTGTTTTTT	CASREGPGGGELFF
TRBV5-6	.	TRBJ1-1	few	TGTGCCAGCAGCTTACATCCGGGGTCGGATAATGAAGCTTTCTTT	CASSLHPGSDNEAFF
TRBV7-9	.	TRBJ2-1	.	TGTGCCAGCAGACGAGCAGGGTACAATGAGCAGTTCTTC	CASRRAGYNEQFF
TRBV6-6	.	TRBJ1-5	.	TGTGCCAGCAGCCAAGGACAGTTCAATCAGCCCCAGCATTTT	CASSQGQFNQPQHF
TRBV18	TRBD1	TRBJ1-4	few	TGTGCCAGCTCAGAATCGACAGGGCCAAATGAAAAACTGTTTTTT	CASSESTGPNEKLFF
TRBV19	TRBD2	TRBJ2-3	.	TGTGCCAGTAGTCGGGGGGAAGCAGATACGCAGTATTTT	CASSRGEADTQYF
TRBV2	TRBD1	TRBJ1-6	once	TGTGCCAGCAGTGAGAGGGGACAGGGATCTAATTCACCCCTCCACTTT	CASSERGQGSNSPLHF
TRBV24-1	TRBD1	TRBJ2-5	.	TGTGCCACCAGTGACCCGGGACAGGGGCAAGAGACCCAGTACTTC	CATSDPGQGQETQYF
TRBV18	TRBD2	TRBJ2-1	.	TGTGCCAGCTCACCCCCAGGAGGTAGCGGGGTCTACAATGAGCAGTTCTTC	CASSPPGGSGVYNEQFF
TRBV5-6	.	TRBJ2-7	.	TGTGCCAGCAGCTTACAATCTGACAGGCCCTACGAGCAGTACTTC	CASSLQSDRPYEQYF
TRBV6-5	TRBD2	TRBJ2-3	.	TGTGCCAGCAGTCGTCTAGCGGGAAACACAGATACGCAGTATTTT	CASSRLAGNTDTQYF
TRBV3-1/TRBV3-2	TRBD2	TRBJ2-7	.	TGTGCCAGCAGCCGTGAGCGGGATTACGAGCAGTACTTC	CASSRERDYEQYF
TRBV3-1/TRBV3-2	TRBD1	TRBJ2-7	.	TGTGCCAGCAGCCAAGATCGGGCGACAGGGGAGCAGTACTTC	CASSQDRATGEQYF
TRBV4-1	.	TRBJ1-4	few	TGCGCCAGCAGCCAAGCCTTGAAGGGGAACGGAGAAAAACTGTTTTTT	CASSQALKGNGEKLFF
TRBV11-2	.	TRBJ2-7	.	TGTGCCAGCAGCTTGGCAGGGGGGTCCTACGAGCAATACTTC	CASSLAGGSYEQYF